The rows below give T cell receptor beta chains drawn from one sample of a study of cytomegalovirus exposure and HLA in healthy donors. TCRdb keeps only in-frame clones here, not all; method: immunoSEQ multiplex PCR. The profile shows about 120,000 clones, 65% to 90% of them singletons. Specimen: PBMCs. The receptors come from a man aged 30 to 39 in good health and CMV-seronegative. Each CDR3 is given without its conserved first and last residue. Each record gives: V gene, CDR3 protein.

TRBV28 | ASSGSGGTDTGELF
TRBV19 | ASSIVTGTAYGYT
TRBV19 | ASSGTGKETQY
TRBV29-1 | SVEPSGGGGETQY
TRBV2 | ASSEEGVTQPQH
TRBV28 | ASSPTGNYGYT
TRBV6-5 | ASSYASGQGTGELF
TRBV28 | ASSLGGQPNSPLH
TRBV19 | ASSIDRGNTEAF
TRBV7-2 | ASSLEGTLGYT
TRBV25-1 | ASSEESGDAYEQY
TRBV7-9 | ASSPQTGGVDEQY
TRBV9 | ASSVEEWGWEGTGELF
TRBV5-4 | ASSLWPDSYEQY
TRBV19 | ASSMAGGGAETQY
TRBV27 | ASRSGVPYNEQF
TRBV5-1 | ASSWRTGEAGELF
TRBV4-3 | ASSQDGVGGLEQY
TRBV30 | AWSGGTTEAF
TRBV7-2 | ASSSGQGEPYT
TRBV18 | ASSPQRQNNQPQH
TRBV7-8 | ASSLGAGSRAVSSYEQY
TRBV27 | ASGPYGGPPAGNEQF
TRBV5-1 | ASSPSWGEGGQPQH
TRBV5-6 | ASSSAGGLNYGYT
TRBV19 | ASRRSGNQPQH
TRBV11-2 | ASRPGTLYEQY
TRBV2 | ASKQDNEKLF
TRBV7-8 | ASSHPSGGSTYEQY
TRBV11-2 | ASSFLGGERTDTQY
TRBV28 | ASRPKTGIFNEQF
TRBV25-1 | ASSESGSGANVLT
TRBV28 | ASSLLTGVGPETQY
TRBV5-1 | ASSLTGGNTEAF
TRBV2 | ASTLIGAKNSQY
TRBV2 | ASTGTSGAYTQY
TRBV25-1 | ASSEQVTTNEKLF
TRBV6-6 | ASSYRPYSNQPQH
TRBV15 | ATSRELAGGTDTQY
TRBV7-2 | ASSLTRPGQGAYGYT
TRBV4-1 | ASSQDQGVSTEAF
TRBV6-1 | ASSGQGWAYEQY
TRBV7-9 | AIRGRWGITTEAF
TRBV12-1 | ASSFVRGTYNEQF
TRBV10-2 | ASSENRGKSGELF
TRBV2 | ASDRGPPGNTIY
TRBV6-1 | ASSETSGGLANTGELF
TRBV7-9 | ASSSPVRGDEKLF
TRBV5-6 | ASSLVDRGSGELF
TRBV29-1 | SSHTFTDTQY
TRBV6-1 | ASSEAAGGRYEQF